This T cell receptor (beta chain) comes out of a study of shared clonotypes between healthy human individuals (TCRdb year 2020). Background on the whole study: A couple of women and three men aged 18 to 49 years were included in the cohort. Per donor, three plates each were used for CD4 naive and CD4 memory, two for CD8 naive, and one for CD8 memory. Different laboratories and diverse techniques were used to prepare libraries and sequence TCR repertoires, to increase sequencing depth and limit assay-specific biases. Each donor's leukapheresis produced roughly between roughly 0.85 and 9.5 billion PBMCs. To estimate repertoire size and how much clonotypes are shared between individuals, the study performed deep sequencing of blood TCR repertoires from five healthy adults. Overall study results and their limits: The genetic and exposure-history diversity represented was limited by the small number of donors. Compared with non-shared clonotypes, the clonotypes found in all four sorted-subset donors had higher generation probabilities. Pairwise subsampling led to the expectation that sequencing depth would affect the degree of clonotype sharing among donors. Estimated clonotype richness was generally larger for naive than for memory subsets. Across four donors, 4.5% to 6.5% of naive CD4, 3.5% of naive CD8, approximately 2.5% of memory CD4, and approximately 0.4% of memory CD8 clonotypes were shared. Sampling was restricted to blood, and TCR repertoires in tissue are likely to differ from TCR repertoires in blood. Incomplete sequencing was indicated by rarefaction of sorted-subset datasets, despite the large sequencing depth.

The CDR3, cysteine through phenylalanine, is 15 amino acids long. The DNA shown is the 45-base CDR3, in frame from base 1. Clipping removes 6 bases from V and 7 bases from J, with 10 as the unmatched junction base count. CDR1 and CDR2 are read off the germline V gene as SQVTM and ANQGSEA. The donors were healthy, HIV-negative adults with no recently reported acute infections or vaccinations. Every donor was a Caucasian adult residing in Nashville, Tennessee, USA. Magnetic negative selection was used to enrich CD4+ T cells, after which naive cells were positively selected on CD45RA and the negative fraction became the memory subset. Blood was obtained by leukapheresis, after which PBMCs were separated by Ficoll-Histopaque density gradient centrifugation and cryopreserved in liquid nitrogen vapor phase. Analytical flow cytometry was used to check the purity and quantity of every magnetically sorted T cell population. From each sorted fraction, genomic DNA was isolated and quantified by UV absorbance on a Nanodrop 2000c.

Concerning this clone: This clone's antigen is unknown. Base qualities are not at hand, and no much larger clone is one base apart.

TCR CDR3 regions were amplified from genomic DNA by multiplex PCR using the deep immunoSEQ assay. Extracted genomic DNA from each cell subset was distributed evenly across all wells of several immunoSEQ 96-well plates, and each plate was treated as a replicate. Each replicate PCR for sorted subsets received around 210 ng genomic DNA, equal to roughly 30,000 T cell genomes. Purified libraries were quantified with a Qubit 3.0 fluorometer, sized on a Bioanalyzer 2100, and re-quantified with the KAPA Library Quantification kit. Every immunoSEQ 96-well plate was sequenced on a dedicated single-read 150-cycle Illumina NextSeq 550 flow cell. In the original analysis: The immunoSEQ output contained only junctional sequences without quality scores, so filtering could not match that applied to full-length reads. To assign V/J genes and CDR3, sequences were annotated against IMGT germline references using PyIR, a Python wrapper for IgBLAST v1.9. Reads with weak V/J assignments (E-value above 1e-6), missing CDR3, stop codons, out-of-frame junctions, or ambiguous translated residues were removed. V3J clonotypes were defined as sequences sharing the same inferred V gene, J gene, and CDR3 amino acid sequence. Percentage overlap between repertoires was computed as shared unique clonotypes divided by the size of the smaller repertoire. Richness of each repertoire was evaluated using RTK rarefaction, the Chao1 estimator, and Recon v2.1 estimates of unobserved clonotypes. Generation probabilities were computed with OLGA for all TCRbeta clonotypes obtained by the gDNA method from a handful of donors. Drawn from immuneACCESS, this table holds only the in-frame rearrangements with V and J called that TCRdb kept. Clones are partly lost; checked studies trace under half to an unresolved V gene and leave the rest unexplained. D and trimming were read from the DNA, whereas the V and J calls and clone size are those reported in that table. Across this sample there are hundreds of thousands of clones, with 55% to 85% seen only once. Of the sample, roughly 1.9% falls within the top ten clones.

The sequence was obtained from a woman aged 30 to 39 in good health. The specimen was memory CD4+ T cells sorted from blood. This sample's cell subset or site label indicates: CD45RA-negative fraction. The V and J segments used are TRBV29-1 and TRBJ2-7; a stretch of 15 junction bases matches TRBD2. DNA sequence: TGCAGCGTGGCTGGACTAGCGGGAGGGCCGAGGGAGCAGTACTTC. This codes for CSVAGLAGGPREQYF.